The 26 T cell receptor beta chains presented below share a single source sample, sequenced in a study of vaccination and CD4 T cells after COVID-19. No antigens are known for them. Cultured CD4+ T-cell DNA underwent Oncomine TCR Beta short-read sequencing. Each CDR3 protein is one row after TCRdb ran MiXCR on the PCR reads. The sample lists approximately 20,000 distinct CDR3 sequences, around 40% occurring once. The sample's treatment: approximately 9-day PBMC culture with coronavirus spike peptide pools or control peptides (ViraFEST assay). This material consisted of CD4+ T cells from blood, cultured in vitro, taken before SARS-CoV-2 vaccination. Every receptor here comes from a human donor who received a COVID-19 vaccine.

This clonotype was seen more than once but under ten times. The V gene is TRBV2, the J gene TRBJ1-6, with TRBD1 identical over 9 bases. Germline trimming cut 6 bases from V and 6 bases from J; bases unmatched to any gene: 9. In germline, CDR1 is SNHLY, CDR2 FYNNEI. CDR3 size: 16 residues. The CDR3 DNA follows: TGTGCCAGCAGCGTGGACAGGGGATTCAGTAATTCACCCCTCCACTTT. Translated, it gives CASSVDRGFSNSPLHF. Full variable domain (missing parts from reference TRBV2 and TRBJ1-6): EPEVTQTPSHQVTQMGQEVILRCVPISNHLYFYWYRQILGQKVEFLVSFYNNEISEKSEIFDDQFSVERPDGSNFTLKIRSTKLEDSAMYFCASSVDRGFSNSPLHFGNGTRLTVT.

Of note for this clonotype: A much more abundant neighbour one base away suggests this may be a read error. CDR3 DNA: TGTGTCTGGAGTCCTCCTGTCTCCTACGAGCAGTACTTC. Translating gives CVWSPPVSYEQYF. The chain carries TRBV30 and TRBJ2-7; the D is unclear. The CDR3 length is 13 residues. Germline values: CDR1 GTSNPN, CDR2 SVGIG (reference sequence).

V gene TRBV6-1 combines with J gene TRBJ1-2; D unclear. The CDR3 covers 12 residues. V lost 9 bases and J lost 0, with 8 bases in between. CDR1 MNHNS and CDR2 SASEGT come from the germline V gene. CDR3 sequence (DNA): TGTGCCAGTCGGGGTGCTAACTATGGCTACACCTTC. It is translated as CASRGANYGYTF.

This clonotype was detected only once. The rearrangement links TRBV6-1 to TRBJ2-7, with a weak D call TRBD2 (6 bases). V lost 7 bases and J 3 bases, leaving 19 bases between the germline ends. Looked up from germline, CDR1 is MNHNS and CDR2 is SASEGT. CDR3 length equals 15 residues. For the CDR3, the DNA is TGTGCCAGCATAAGTGGGAGCGGGCTACGCTACGAGCAGTACTTC. This gives the protein CASISGSGLRYEQYF.

V is TRBV12-3 or TRBV12-4 and J is TRBJ2-1; no firm D call. The V and J ends lost 6 bases and 3 bases respectively, with 9 bases between them. The length of the CDR3 is 13 residues. For the CDR3, the DNA is TGTGCCAGCAGGTACAGTATCTACAATGAGCAGTTCTTC. Its protein product is CASRYSIYNEQFF.

This clonotype was seen a few times. The V gene is TRBV20-1, the J gene TRBJ1-1; D not resolved. Germline V gene data show CDR1 as DFQATT and CDR2 as SNEGSKA (reference sequence). This CDR3 is 14 amino acids long. V lost 0 bases, J lost 1 base, and 9 bases lay in between. The CDR3: CSAREGRGNTEAFF. The CDR3 DNA sequence: TGCAGTGCTAGAGAGGGCCGAGGGAACACTGAAGCTTTCTTT.

The rearrangement joins TRBV27 to TRBJ2-7; 9 bases match TRBD1. This CDR3 comprises 16 residues. Germline CDR1 and CDR2: MNHEY and SMNVEV (reference sequence). V trimming: 5 bases; J trimming: 0 bases; junction bases outside the gene matches: 8. The CDR3 protein is CASSPNLGQGSYEQYF. The CDR3 DNA sequence: TGTGCCAGCAGTCCTAACTTGGGACAGGGCTCCTACGAGCAGTACTTC.

This chain connects TRBV19 to TRBJ2-1; TRBD1 matches at 8 bases. The CDR3 contains 16 residues. The V gene end was trimmed by 5 bases and the J gene end by 5 bases; junction bases not matched to a gene: 11. Germline CDR1 reads LNHDA; CDR2 reads SQIVND (reference sequence). The CDR3 region is CASSPRTGRRNNEQFF. CDR3 nucleotides: TGTGCCAGTAGTCCCAGGACAGGGAGGAGGAACAATGAGCAGTTCTTC.

The V and J genes are TRBV20-1 and TRBJ2-3; D is possibly TRBD2 (5 bases). V was pared by 3 bases and J by 4 bases, with 14 bases between. Looked up from germline, CDR1 is DFQATT and CDR2 is SNEGSKA (reference sequence). The CDR3 contains 14 residues. The CDR3 coding sequence is TGCAGTGCTAGTTTCGGATCCGGGGCAGATACGCAGTATTTT. Its translation is CSASFGSGADTQYF.

The chain employs TRBV7-3 and TRBJ2-5; 14 bases map to TRBD2. The CDR3 covers 17 residues. Germline V CDR1 and CDR2: SGHTA, FQGTGA. The V segment lost 5 bases and the J segment 5 bases; nucleotides outside the gene matches: 10. CDR3 protein: CASSPQGLAGASETQYF. The CDR3 DNA follows: TGTGCCAGCAGCCCACAGGGACTAGCGGGGGCCTCGGAGACCCAGTACTTC.

J is TRBJ2-5 and V is TRBV20-1; 7 positions agree with TRBD2. V lost 3 bases and J lost 5; bases outside the gene matches: 9. The CDR3 consists of 14 residues. The germline V gene has CDR1 DFQATT and CDR2 SNEGSKA (reference sequence). CDR3 bases: TGCAGTGCTAGGGGGGAGGGAGGGTTGGAGACCCAGTACTTC. Translation gives CSARGEGGLETQYF.

With respect to this clonotype: An end of the junction does not agree with germline; a read error may underlie this. V and J are TRBV2 and TRBJ2-7, with 7 positions matching TRBD1. This CDR3 is 11 amino acids long. CDR1 is SNHLY, CDR2 FYNNEI, per germline. The CDR3 region has the DNA TGTGCCAGCAGTGAAAGGGACAGCATGCACTTC. This encodes CASSERDSMHF.

The chain carries TRBV12-3 or TRBV12-4 and TRBJ2-5; 8 bases agree with TRBD1. The CDR3 is made up of 14 amino acids. Unmatched junction bases numbered 5, after V lost 2 bases and J lost 6 bases. In nucleotides, the CDR3 is TGTGCCAGCAGTTTATCAGGGGGCTCAAAGACCCAGTACTTC. This translates into CASSLSGGSKTQYF.

This clonotype was picked up a small number of times. In nucleotides, the CDR3 is TGCGCCAGCAGCCTTGACACACACACTGAAGCTTTCTTT. This encodes CASSLDTHTEAFF. This sequence joins TRBV4-1 and TRBJ1-1; the D is unclear. Trimming took off 4 bases at V and 3 bases at J, with 9 bases between the two ends. The CDR3 extends over 13 amino acids. The germline V gene encodes CDR1 MGHRA and CDR2 YSYEKL.

The chain joins TRBV25-1 to TRBJ2-7; no reliable D call. With 6 bases removed from V and 4 bases from J, the gap between germline ends came to 19 bases. CDR3 length: 15 residues. The germline V gene has CDR1 MGHDK and CDR2 SYGVNS. CDR3: CASRKKQSYGYEQYF. Here the CDR3 DNA reads TGTGCCAGCAGGAAGAAACAGTCCTACGGGTACGAGCAGTACTTC.

V usage is TRBV30 and J usage is TRBJ1-2; TRBD1 aligns across 7 bases. CDR1 and CDR2 (germline): GTSNPN, SVGIG (reference sequence). This CDR3 region has 14 residues. Germline trimming cut 2 bases from V and 7 bases from J; bases unmatched to any gene: 10. The CDR3 DNA follows: TGTGCCTGGAGTCCTCCTTACAGGGGTTTTGGCTACACCTTC. Translating it yields CAWSPPYRGFGYTF. The full variable domain, its missing parts supplied by reference TRBV30 and TRBJ1-2, is SQTIHQWPATLVQPVGSPLSLECTVEGTSNPNLYWYRQAAGRGLQLLFYSVGIGQISSEVPQNLSASRPQDRQFILSSKKLLLSDSGFYLCAWSPPYRGFGYTFGSGTRLTVV.

This chain joins TRBV7-9 and TRBJ1-5, with D uncertain. From germline, CDR1 is SEHNR and CDR2 FQNEAQ (reference sequence). CDR3 length equals 12 residues. V was clipped by 4 bases and J by 8 bases, with 9 bases between them. The CDR3 nucleotides read TGTGCCAGCAGCTCGGGTGGAAAGCCCCAGCATTTT. Encoded protein: CASSSGGKPQHF.

This clonotype was detected only a few times. The chain has TRBV5-4 and TRBJ1-1; D may be TRBD1 (5 bases). Germline V gene sequence: CDR1 SGHNT, CDR2 YYREEE (reference sequence). The CDR3 is 15 residues long. Trimming left V 0 bases short and J 4 bases short, with 13 bases between. CDR3 sequence: CASSLASQGGTEAFF. The CDR3 region has the DNA TGTGCCAGCAGCTTGGCCAGCCAGGGCGGCACTGAAGCTTTCTTT.

The chain employs TRBV2 and TRBJ2-3, with TRBD2 matching 8 bases. J lost 4 bases, V lost 4 bases, and 13 bases had no gene match. Germline CDR1 reads SNHLY; CDR2 reads FYNNEI. The length of the CDR3 is 17 residues. The DNA of the CDR3 is TGTGCCAGCAGTGCAACCTCCTCGCCGGGGGGGGCAGATACGCAGTATTTT. Protein product: CASSATSSPGGADTQYF.

This clonotype turned up a few times. This chain connects TRBV19 to TRBJ2-3; D may be TRBD2 (5 bases). The CDR3 runs to 16 residues. Germline assignment: CDR1 LNHDA and CDR2 SQIVND (reference sequence). V lost 2 bases and J 0 bases, leaving 12 bases between the germline ends. CDR3 in DNA: TGTGCCAGTAGTATAAGCCCGGGATCTAGCACAGATACGCAGTATTTT. Its translation is CASSISPGSSTDTQYF.

This chain joins TRBV6-1 and TRBJ1-6, with TRBD1 matching over 7 bases. Germline values: CDR1 MNHNS, CDR2 SASEGT. CDR3 length: 15 amino acids. V was pared by 5 bases and J by 0 bases, with 1 base of the junction left unmatched. The CDR3, as DNA: TGTGCCAGCAGTCCAGGGGGCTCCTATAATTCACCCCTCCACTTT. Its translation: CASSPGGSYNSPLHF.

The chain links TRBV6-1 to TRBJ1-5, with D hard to call. The CDR3 length is 12 residues. Trimming stripped 8 bases from V and 9 bases from J, with 14 bases between. CDR1 MNHNS and CDR2 SASEGT come from the germline V gene. The CDR3 spells CASLGQSRPQHF. The CDR3 nucleotides are TGTGCCAGCCTTGGGCAGTCCCGGCCCCAGCATTTT.

The chain uses TRBV6-1 and TRBJ1-5; a weak D match, TRBD1 (6 bases). The germline V and J ends were trimmed by 7 bases and 2 bases, with 21 bases remaining between them. Germline CDR1 MNHNS, CDR2 SASEGT. The CDR3 sequence is 17 residues long. CDR3 coding DNA: TGTGCCAGCATGGACAGACCGGATACCATCGGCAATCAGCCCCAGCATTTT. Protein: CASMDRPDTIGNQPQHF.

This sequence joins TRBV20-1 and TRBJ1-2, with D perhaps TRBD1 (6 bases). V gave up 6 bases and J gave up 4 bases, with 18 bases separating them. The CDR3 runs 14 residues. Germline V gene data show CDR1 as DFQATT and CDR2 as SNEGSKA (reference sequence). For the CDR3, the DNA is TGCAGTGCCCCTACCCGTACAGGGACCTATGGCTACACCTTC. It encodes CSAPTRTGTYGYTF.

V is TRBV5-5 and J is TRBJ2-7; 13 nucleotides agree with TRBD2. Trimming took 1 base from V and 6 from J; bases not matched to a gene: 4. The CDR3 contains 15 residues. Germline V gene data show CDR1 as SGHKS and CDR2 as YYEKEE (reference sequence). CDR3 region: CASSLILAGGPEQYF. Written as DNA, the CDR3 is TGTGCCAGCAGCTTGATACTAGCGGGGGGGCCCGAGCAGTACTTC. Combining the CDR3 with reference TRBV5-5 and TRBJ2-7 gives the whole variable domain DAGVTQSPTHLIKTRGQQVTLRCSPISGHKSVSWYQQVLGQGPQFIFQYYEKEERGRGNFPDRFSARQFPNYSSELNVNALLLGDSALYLCASSLILAGGPEQYFGPGTRLTVT.

This rearrangement joins TRBV6-5 to TRBJ2-6, with no clear D. Deletions cut 0 bases from V and 1 base from J, with 16 bases between. The CDR3 is 19 residues long. The V gene's germline CDR1 is MNHEY and CDR2 SVGAGI. This CDR3 is CASSYSMFSGPSGANVLTF. DNA of the CDR3: TGTGCCAGCAGTTACTCGATGTTTTCAGGCCCATCTGGGGCCAACGTCCTGACTTTC.